The next 8 T cell receptor beta chains were all read from a single sample in a study. TCRdb passed the RT-PCR reads through MiXCR, listing each CDR3 protein once. The sample consists of almost 700,000 distinct CDR3 sequences, 11% to 15% of them appearing once. Sequences were obtained from memory CD4+ T cells from blood. These receptors were obtained from a female donor in good health, serving as a healthy control.

This clonotype has a count of ten or more. V is TRBV5-1 and J is TRBJ1-1, with D tentatively TRBD1 (5 bases). CDR1 is SGHRS, CDR2 YFSETQ, per germline. This CDR3 has 14 amino acids. V was trimmed by 0 bases and J by 1 base, leaving 7 bases between them. CDR3 DNA: TGCGCCAGCAGCTTGGACAGGTCGAACACTGAAGCTTTCTTT. Translation gives CASSLDRSNTEAFF.

This clonotype has ten or more counts. This CDR3 is CSLRRGGVSYNEQFF. The CDR3 DNA reads TGCAGCCTCCGACGCGGGGGGGTCTCCTACAATGAGCAGTTCTTC. The rearrangement joins TRBV29-1 to TRBJ2-1; 9 nucleotides line up with TRBD2. The V gene end was trimmed by 8 bases and the J gene end by 0 bases; junction bases not matched to a gene: 8. The CDR3 is made up of 15 amino acids. From germline, CDR1 is SQVTM and CDR2 ANQGSEA.

This clonotype was counted at least ten times. The rearrangement uses TRBV10-2 and TRBJ2-3; 11 bases align to TRBD2. Per the germline V gene, CDR1 is WSHSY and CDR2 is SAAADI. The junction had 7 bases not matched to a gene; V was cut back by 6 bases and J by 8 bases. The CDR3 sequence is 14 residues long. Here the CDR3 DNA reads TGCGCCAGCAGGGAGATAGCGGGAGGGGGTACGCAGTATTTT. The encoded protein is CASREIAGGGTQYF.

This clonotype has only a few counts. V gene TRBV6-5 combines with J gene TRBJ1-2; no definite D call. This CDR3 comprises 15 residues. V was shortened by 5 bases and J by 8 bases, with 21 bases between the two germline ends. Looked up from germline, CDR1 is MNHEY and CDR2 is SVGAGI. The CDR3 protein is CASSRDAIRYGGYTF. The CDR3 DNA reads as TGTGCCAGCAGTCGCGACGCGATACGATACGGAGGCTACACCTTC.

The chain combines TRBV6-5 with TRBJ2-5, with 11 nucleotides matching TRBD2. The CDR3 covers 16 residues. V was pared by 5 bases and J by 2 bases, with 7 bases of the junction left unmatched. The germline V gene has CDR1 MNHEY and CDR2 SVGAGI. CDR3 protein: CASSVTSGGGQETQYF. CDR3 nucleotides: TGTGCCAGCAGTGTCACTAGCGGGGGCGGACAAGAGACCCAGTACTTC.

The sample holds many counts of this clonotype. This chain links TRBV20-1 with TRBJ2-1; D is uncertain. The CDR3 is made up of 14 amino acids. Trimming removed 0 bases from V and 6 bases from J, with 12 bases in between. The germline gives CDR1 DFQATT, CDR2 SNEGSKA (reference sequence). The CDR3 coding sequence is TGCAGTGCTAGAGATACGAGGAGCTCCAATGAGCAGTTCTTC. Translated, it gives CSARDTRSSNEQFF.

Comment on this clonotype: Just one base apart from a much larger clone, this may be a read error. This rearrangement joins TRBV7-9 to TRBJ2-7, with unresolved D. The germline CDR1 and CDR2 sequences are SEHNR and FQNEAQ (reference sequence). CDR3 size: 11 residues. Trimming took 5 bases from V and 4 from J, leaving 6 bases between them. The CDR3 is CASSHEYEQYF. The CDR3 DNA follows: TGTGCCAGCAGCCACGAGTACGAGCAGTACTTC.

V gene TRBV19 combines with J gene TRBJ2-3, with D perhaps matching TRBD2 (6 bases). This CDR3 is 15 amino acids long. V was cut by 5 bases and J by 2 bases, with 14 bases left in between. Germline V gene lookup returns CDR1 LNHDA and CDR2 SQIVND (reference sequence). DNA for the CDR3: TGTGCCAGTAGTTACAAGCTAGCGTCCACAGATACGCAGTATTTT. This gives the protein CASSYKLASTDTQYF.